There are a few counts of the clone carrying this TCR beta chain. The data were produced by immunoSEQ multiplex PCR, yet TCRdb's version contains in-frame clones alone and is incomplete. The sample lists some 80,000 clones, 70% to 90% occurring once. The sample comes from a study of blood T cell repertoires in COVID-19. Background on the study: T cells, B-cell-depleted T cells, or PBMCs provided the cDNA or gDNA that served as material.

The receptor's source is a man in his sixties with COVID-19, enrolled during active disease. Sequenced input: peripheral blood.

The CDR3 reads CAWSVPRYISNYGYTF. Written as DNA, the CDR3 is TGTGCCTGGAGTGTACCCCGCTATATATCTAACTATGGCTACACCTTC. The V gene is TRBV30, the J gene TRBJ1-2; D call uncertain. V shed 0 bases and J shed 0 bases, with 14 bases lying between them. This CDR3 has 16 amino acids. The germline V gene encodes CDR1 GTSNPN and CDR2 SVGIG (reference sequence).